The 4 T cell receptor beta chains listed next were all sequenced from one sample in a study of blood T cell repertoires in COVID-19. Generated by immunoSEQ multiplex PCR, the TCRdb table keeps only in-frame clones and is missing some. The table shows 300,000 to 450,000 clones, with 87% occurring only once. The specimen sequenced was peripheral blood. Source of these receptors: a woman aged 25 to 39 with COVID-19, enrolled during active disease.

The chain joins TRBV9 to TRBJ1-1; D remains unclear. This CDR3 has 13 amino acids. Between the trimmed V and J ends, which lost 1 base and 1 base, there was a span of 5 bases. Germline values: CDR1 SGDLS, CDR2 YYNGEE. DNA for the CDR3: TGTGCCAGCAGCGTATCCGGGAACACTGAAGCTTTCTTT. It codes for CASSVSGNTEAFF.

The chain employs TRBV5-1 and TRBJ2-7, with TRBD1 identical over 8 bases. The CDR3 has 14 amino acids. J gave up 6 bases and V 4 bases, and 9 bases lay outside the gene matches. The germline gives CDR1 SGHRS, CDR2 YFSETQ. For the CDR3, the DNA is TGCGCCAGCAGCGTTACTCAGGGGGCATTCGAGCAGTACTTC. Its translation: CASSVTQGAFEQYF.

V and J are TRBV27 and TRBJ2-1, with D possibly being TRBD2 (6 bases). The CDR3 runs 19 residues. Trimming left V 0 bases short and J 5 bases short, with 23 bases between. The germline CDR1 and CDR2 sequences are MNHEY and SMNVEV (reference sequence). CDR3 residues: CASSLSRQGIARGNNEQFF. CDR3 nucleotide sequence: TGTGCCAGCAGTTTATCGCGGCAGGGTATTGCGCGGGGAAACAATGAGCAGTTCTTC.

The rearrangement uses TRBV10-1 and TRBJ2-7, with 8 bases matching TRBD1. V shed 4 bases and J 7 bases; nucleotides not matched to a gene: 6. CDR3 size: 13 residues. The germline gives CDR1 WNHNN, CDR2 SYGVQD (reference sequence). This CDR3 reads CASSGTGTGEQYF. For the CDR3, the DNA is TGCGCCAGCAGTGGGACAGGGACGGGAGAGCAGTACTTC.